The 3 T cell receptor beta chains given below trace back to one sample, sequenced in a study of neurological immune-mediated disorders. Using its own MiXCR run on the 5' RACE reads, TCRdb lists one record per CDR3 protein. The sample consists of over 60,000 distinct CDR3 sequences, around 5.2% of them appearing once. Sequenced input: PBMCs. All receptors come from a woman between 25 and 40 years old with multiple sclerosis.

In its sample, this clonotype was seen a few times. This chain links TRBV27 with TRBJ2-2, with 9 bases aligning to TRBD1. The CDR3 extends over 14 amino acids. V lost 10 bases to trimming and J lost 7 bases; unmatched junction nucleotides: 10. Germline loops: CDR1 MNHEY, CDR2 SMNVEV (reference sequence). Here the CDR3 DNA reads TGTGCCATCGGCGACAGGGGGGGAGGCGGGGAGCTGTTTTTT. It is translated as CAIGDRGGGGELFF.

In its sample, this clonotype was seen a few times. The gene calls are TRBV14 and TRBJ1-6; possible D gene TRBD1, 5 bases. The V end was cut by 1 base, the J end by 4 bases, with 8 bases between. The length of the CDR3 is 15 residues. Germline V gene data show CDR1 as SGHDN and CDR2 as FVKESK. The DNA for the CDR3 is TGTGCCAGCAGCCAAGTACAGGAGTATAATTCACCCCTCCACTTT. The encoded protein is CASSQVQEYNSPLHF.

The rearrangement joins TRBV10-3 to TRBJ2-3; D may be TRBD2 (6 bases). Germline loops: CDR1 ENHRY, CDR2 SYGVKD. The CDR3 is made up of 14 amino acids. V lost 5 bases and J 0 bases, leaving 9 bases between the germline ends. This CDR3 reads CAISSGVSTDTQYF. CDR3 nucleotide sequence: TGTGCCATCAGTTCGGGGGTGAGCACAGATACGCAGTATTTT.